The next 32 T cell receptor beta chains were all read from a single sample in a study of T-cell memory formation after mild COVID-19. MiXCR, applied by TCRdb to the 5' RACE reads, yields one record per CDR3 protein. Of hundreds of thousands of distinct CDR3 sequences in the sample, 12% to 15% were seen once. Sequencing was done on a sample of PBMCs or a T cell subset sorted from them (not recorded which). The receptors stem from a man younger than 35 who had mild COVID-19 (a few samples of this study predate the infection). Cell type and time point are not known.

The table lists this clonotype with a few counts. The chain employs TRBV5-4 and TRBJ2-7; 13 positions match TRBD2. The CDR3 is made up of 14 amino acids. Germline lookup yields CDR1 SGHNT and CDR2 YYREEE (reference sequence). V lost 4 bases, J lost 5 bases, and 3 bases stayed unmatched. The CDR3 sequence is CASSPGLAGNEQYV. The CDR3 DNA sequence: TGTGCCAGCAGCCCGGGACTAGCGGGAAACGAGCAGTACGTC.

This clonotype was seen a few times. The chain couples TRBV4-3 to TRBJ2-3; the D is unclear. V lost 1 base to trimming and J lost 3 bases, with 5 bases between them. The CDR3 sequence is 13 residues long. Germline CDR1 reads LGHNA; CDR2 reads YSLEER. In DNA, the CDR3 is TGCGCCAGCAGCCAAGTCCGTACAGATACGCAGTATTTT. Its protein is CASSQVRTDTQYF.

There are many counts of this clonotype. The chain couples TRBV9 to TRBJ2-2; D tentatively fits TRBD1 or TRBD2 (6 bases each). CDR1 is SGDLS and CDR2 is YYNGEE in the germline V gene. The CDR3 is made up of 16 amino acids. Trimming cost V 4 bases and J 2 bases, with 15 bases left between them. This CDR3 is CASSPWWGANTGELFF. CDR3 DNA: TGTGCCAGCAGCCCGTGGTGGGGGGCCAACACCGGGGAGCTGTTTTTT.

This clonotype occurred many times. V and J are TRBV28 and TRBJ2-3, with D perhaps matching TRBD2 (5 bases). The germline V and J ends were trimmed by 8 bases and 0 bases, with 6 bases remaining between them. CDR3 length: 12 residues. Germline values: CDR1 MDHEN, CDR2 SYDVKM. CDR3 protein: CASEGSTDTQYF. CDR3 bases: TGTGCCAGCGAGGGAAGCACAGATACGCAGTATTTT. The entire variable domain, with the rest obtained from reference TRBV28 and TRBJ2-3, is as follows: DVKVTQSSRYLVKRTGEKVFLECVQDMDHENMFWYRQDPGLGLRLIYFSYDVKMKEKGDIPEGYSVSREKKERFSLILESASTNQTSMYLCASEGSTDTQYFGPGTRLTVL.

This chain uses TRBV7-3 with TRBJ2-3; D is perhaps TRBD1 (6 bases). From germline, CDR1 is SGHTA and CDR2 FQGTGA. The CDR3 covers 15 residues. Trimming removed 5 bases from V and 4 bases from J, with 16 bases in between. In nucleotides, the CDR3 is TGTGCCAGCAGCAAAGCCCAGGGGCAAGCAGATACGCAGTATTTT. Its protein product is CASSKAQGQADTQYF. The full variable domain, in which reference TRBV7-3 and TRBJ2-3 provide the parts outside the CDR3, is GAGVSQTPSNKVTEKGKYVELRCDPISGHTALYWYRQSLGQGPEFLIYFQGTGAADDSGLPNDRFFAVRPEGSVSTLKIQRTERGDSAVYLCASSKAQGQADTQYFGPGTRLTVL.

Turning to this clonotype: The CDR3 end shows no conserved phenylalanine or tryptophan, and so a read error is likely. CDR3 DNA sequence: TGTGCCAGCAGCCCTGACAGAGCCAGCAATCAGCCCCAGCATTCT. It yields the protein CASSPDRASNQPQHS. V is TRBV7-2 and J is TRBJ1-5; possible D gene TRBD1, 5 bases. V lost 5 bases and J 1 base, leaving 12 bases between the germline ends. This CDR3 contains 15 residues. Germline V gene lookup returns CDR1 SGHTA and CDR2 FQGNSA.

Concerning this clonotype itself: A read error may explain this, as a much larger clone is one base away. The rearrangement uses TRBV6-2 or TRBV6-3 and TRBJ2-2; D unresolved. This CDR3 spans 11 amino acids. V was cut by 2 bases and J by 7 bases, with 2 bases left in between. Per germline, CDR1 MNHEY and CDR2 SVGEGT. The CDR3 DNA is TGTGCCAGCAGTTACATCGGGGAGCTGTTTTTT. Its translation is CASSYIGELFF.

This clonotype has a handful of counts. The chain uses TRBV20-1 and TRBJ2-3; D might be TRBD1 (7 bases). The germline gives CDR1 DFQATT, CDR2 SNEGSKA (reference sequence). Trimming took 0 bases from V and 5 from J, leaving 15 bases between them. The CDR3 loop spans 15 amino acids. The CDR3 spells CSARDSRGVGDTQYF. The DNA of the CDR3 is TGCAGTGCTAGAGATTCCAGGGGGGTTGGAGATACGCAGTATTTT.

The rearrangement links TRBV5-1 to TRBJ2-1, with 13 bases lining up with TRBD2. CDR1 and CDR2 from the germline V gene are SGHRS and YFSETQ. The junction had 2 bases not matched to a gene; V was cut back by 5 bases and J by 3 bases. CDR3 size: 15 residues. CDR3 protein: CASRTSGGYYNEQFF. CDR3 bases: TGCGCCAGCAGGACTAGCGGGGGGTACTACAATGAGCAGTTCTTC.

This clonotype was recorded many times. The chain joins TRBV5-1 to TRBJ2-7; 10 bases match TRBD2. The CDR3 runs 15 residues. Trimming cost V 4 bases and J 2 bases; bases outside gene matches: 6. Germline-derived CDR1 and CDR2 are SGHRS and YFSETQ. This CDR3 is CASSPGTSVTYEQYF. The CDR3 nucleotides read TGCGCCAGCAGCCCCGGGACTAGCGTAACCTACGAGCAGTACTTC.

The chain couples TRBV12-5 to TRBJ2-1; D unclear. Germline V lookup: CDR1 LGHNT, CDR2 FRNRAP. The length of the CDR3 is 13 residues. Trimming stripped 6 bases from V and 4 bases from J, with 10 bases between. This chain's CDR3 is CASGSSPYNEQFF. The CDR3, as DNA: TGTGCTAGTGGCTCCTCCCCTTACAATGAGCAGTTCTTC. The full variable domain, rest sourced from reference TRBV12-5 and TRBJ2-1, is DARVTQTPRHKVTEMGQEVTMRCQPILGHNTVFWYRQTMMQGLELLAYFRNRAPLDDSGMPKDRFSAEMPDATLATLKIQPSEPRDSAVYFCASGSSPYNEQFFGPGTRLTVL.

In its sample, this clonotype was seen a few times. The chain links TRBV6-2 or TRBV6-3 to TRBJ2-3; D is possibly TRBD1 or TRBD2 (6 bases each). Germline loops: CDR1 MNHEY, CDR2 SVGEGT. CDR3 length: 15 amino acids. Between the trimmed V and J ends, which lost 2 bases and 6 bases, there was a span of 15 bases. Here the CDR3 DNA reads TGTGCCAGCAGTTACCGGGGGCCATTGGCGGATACGCAGTATTTT. Protein product: CASSYRGPLADTQYF.

This rearrangement joins TRBV6-1 to TRBJ2-3; no clear D. Germline loops: CDR1 MNHNS, CDR2 SASEGT. The V and J ends lost 1 base and 4 bases respectively, with 12 bases between them. CDR3 length: 15 residues. CDR3 sequence: CASSEVPLVPDTQYF. The CDR3 DNA is TGTGCCAGCAGTGAAGTTCCCCTGGTTCCAGATACGCAGTATTTT.

The gene calls are TRBV18 and TRBJ1-1, with unresolved D. The V end was cut by 3 bases, the J end by 5 bases, with 13 bases between. The length of the CDR3 is 14 residues. CDR1 and CDR2 (germline): KGHSH, LQKENI. CDR3 in amino acids: CASSPTAGETEAFF. The CDR3 DNA sequence: TGTGCCAGCTCACCGACTGCAGGAGAAACTGAAGCTTTCTTT.

This clonotype has just a few counts. The chain recombines TRBV5-1 with TRBJ2-4, with 8 bases fitting TRBD2. The J segment lost 6 bases and the V segment lost 4 bases, leaving 6 bases of the junction unmatched. Looked up from germline, CDR1 is SGHRS and CDR2 is YFSETQ. The CDR3 extends over 14 amino acids. CDR3 nucleotide sequence: TGCGCCAGCAGCCCTCGGCTAGCGGGAAACATTCAGTACTTC. Amino acids: CASSPRLAGNIQYF.

This clonotype was observed a handful of times. The V and J genes are TRBV20-1 and TRBJ1-2, with 11 bases matching TRBD1. The trim removed 6 bases at V and 4 bases at J, leaving 10 bases unmatched. This CDR3 spans 15 amino acids. Germline V gene sequence: CDR1 DFQATT, CDR2 SNEGSKA (reference sequence). CDR3 in amino acids: CSASSDRGRSYGYTF. CDR3 DNA: TGCAGTGCCTCATCGGACAGGGGGCGCAGCTATGGCTACACCTTC.

This clonotype was found a few times. The chain employs TRBV7-8 and TRBJ1-2; 8 bases line up with TRBD1. Germline lookup yields CDR1 SGHVS and CDR2 FQNEAQ. Germline trimming cut 5 bases from V and 8 bases from J; bases unmatched to any gene: 7. This CDR3 contains 13 residues. The CDR3 bases are TGTGCCAGCAGCCCGGACAGGGTTCACGGCTACACCTTC. It translates to CASSPDRVHGYTF.

This sequence joins TRBV29-1 and TRBJ2-1; D gene unclear. V dropped 4 bases and J dropped 1 base, with 5 bases sitting between them. Germline V CDR1 and CDR2: SQVTM, ANQGSEA. The CDR3 sequence is 12 residues long. The CDR3 sequence is CSVGGSYNEQFF. CDR3 DNA: TGCAGCGTTGGAGGTTCCTACAATGAGCAGTTCTTC.

The V gene is TRBV5-1, the J gene TRBJ2-5; 7 positions agree with TRBD2. Germline V gene data show CDR1 as SGHRS and CDR2 as YFSETQ. Losses at the gene ends were 4 bases for V and 2 bases for J; bases not matched to a gene: 5. There are 14 residues in the CDR3. As DNA, the CDR3 is TGCGCCAGCAGCCGGGGTAGCGGGCAAGAGACCCAGTACTTC. Translating it yields CASSRGSGQETQYF.

This chain links TRBV6-2 or TRBV6-3 with TRBJ2-6, with D perhaps TRBD1 (6 bases). V lost 4 bases and J lost 3, with 13 bases in between. The CDR3 contains 16 residues. Germline values: CDR1 MNHEY, CDR2 SVGEGT. In DNA form, the CDR3 reads TGTGCCAGCAGTTCCAACAGGGTCAGTGGGGCCAACGTCCTGACTTTC. Translation: CASSSNRVSGANVLTF.

The chain couples TRBV7-3 to TRBJ2-1; 10 bases map to TRBD2. Germline V gives CDR1 SGHTA, CDR2 FQGTGA. The CDR3 is made up of 15 amino acids. With V trimmed by 5 bases and J by 6 bases, 7 bases remained unmatched. The CDR3 sequence: CASSRTSGASNEQFF. In DNA, the CDR3 is TGTGCCAGCAGCAGAACTAGCGGGGCTTCCAATGAGCAGTTCTTC.

This clonotype was detected many times. The chain recombines TRBV11-2 with TRBJ2-7, with no clear D. Trimming stripped 4 bases from V and 2 bases from J, with 9 bases between. In germline, CDR1 is SGHAT, CDR2 FQNNGV. This CDR3 is 13 amino acids long. CDR3 sequence (DNA): TGTGCCAGCAGCTCCGAATTGGCCTACGAGCAGTACTTC. Translation gives CASSSELAYEQYF.

Ten or more counts support this clonotype. This chain uses TRBV29-1 with TRBJ2-5; D could derive from TRBD1 or TRBD2 (5 bases each). CDR1 is SQVTM, CDR2 ANQGSEA, per germline. The CDR3 loop spans 9 amino acids. The germline V and J ends were trimmed by 6 bases and 9 bases, with 8 bases remaining between them. CDR3 loop: CSVRGAQYF. CDR3 DNA sequence: TGCAGCGTCCGAGGGGCCCAGTACTTC.

This clonotype was seen many times. The V gene is TRBV7-3, the J gene TRBJ1-1; D is unclear. V shed 1 base and J shed 1 base, with 4 bases lying between them. This CDR3 spans 13 amino acids. The germline gives CDR1 SGHTA, CDR2 FQGTGA. This chain's CDR3 is CASSLRQNTEAFF. CDR3 coding DNA: TGTGCCAGCAGCTTAAGACAGAACACTGAAGCTTTCTTT.

This clonotype has at least ten counts. This chain connects TRBV12-3 or TRBV12-4 to TRBJ1-1; D is undetermined. V was cut by 3 bases and J by 1 base, with 6 bases left in between. The CDR3 is 13 amino acids. CDR3 sequence (DNA): TGTGCCAGCAGTTTTTCATCGAACACTGAAGCTTTCTTT. It is translated as CASSFSSNTEAFF.

This clonotype was found a few times. The DNA of the CDR3 is TGTGCCAGCAGCGATGACAGCTACTATGGCTACACCTTC. It is translated as CASSDDSYYGYTF. The V gene is TRBV6-2 or TRBV6-3, the J gene TRBJ1-2, with D possibly matching TRBD1 (5 bases). V was shortened by 6 bases and J by 3 bases, with 11 bases between the two germline ends. The CDR3 runs to 13 residues. Germline V gene data show CDR1 as MNHEY and CDR2 as SVGEGT.

The rearrangement uses TRBV6-1 and TRBJ2-3, with unresolved D. CDR3 length: 13 amino acids. Looked up from germline, CDR1 is MNHNS and CDR2 is SASEGT. Deletions cut 6 bases from V and 7 bases from J, with 14 bases between. The CDR3 nucleotides are TGTGCCAGCAGCCCGCAAATGGAAAATACGCAGTATTTT. Amino acid sequence: CASSPQMENTQYF.

V is TRBV10-3 and J is TRBJ2-3, with D maybe TRBD2 (5 bases). V shed 6 bases and J shed 0 bases, with 13 bases lying between them. Germline CDR1 reads ENHRY; CDR2 reads SYGVKD. CDR3 length: 15 residues. CDR3 sequence: CAIRAPGSSTDTQYF. The CDR3 nucleotides read TGTGCCATCAGGGCTCCGGGATCTAGCACAGATACGCAGTATTTT.

This clonotype was recorded at least ten times. The rearrangement uses TRBV7-2 and TRBJ2-1, with unresolved D. Germline assignment: CDR1 SGHTA and CDR2 FQGNSA. V was clipped by 5 bases and J by 10 bases, with 9 bases between them. The CDR3 has 11 amino acids. The CDR3, as DNA: TGTGCCAGCAGCCCATTCGGGGAGCAGTTCTTC. This translates into CASSPFGEQFF.

The chain has TRBV4-1 and TRBJ1-1; 7 bases align to TRBD1. From germline, CDR1 is MGHRA and CDR2 YSYEKL. J was trimmed by 5 bases and V by 0 bases; bases with no gene match: 3. This CDR3 contains 14 residues. In nucleotides, the CDR3 is TGCGCCAGCAGCCAAGAAGGGGGCCGAACTGAAGCTTTCTTT. Translation gives CASSQEGGRTEAFF.

This clonotype was counted a few times. This chain links TRBV12-3 or TRBV12-4 with TRBJ2-7; weak D call: TRBD2 (6 bases). V gave up 5 bases and J gave up 1 base, with 12 bases separating them. The CDR3 runs to 14 residues. The CDR3 sequence: CASSARDSSYEQYF. CDR3 coding DNA: TGTGCCAGCAGTGCCCGGGACTCTTCCTACGAGCAGTACTTC.

The V call is TRBV9, the J call TRBJ1-6; D remains ambiguous. V lost 4 bases and J 7 bases, leaving 6 bases between the germline ends. The CDR3 is 12 amino acids. Germline values: CDR1 SGDLS, CDR2 YYNGEE. The CDR3 DNA is TGTGCCAGCAGCCAAAGGAATTCACCCCTCCACTTT. Protein: CASSQRNSPLHF.